This passage covers 10 T cell receptor beta chains from one sample sequenced in a study of T cell responses to AZD1222 COVID-19 vaccine. Here immunoSEQ multiplex PCR was the method, and the copy in TCRdb shows in-frame clones only, minus some. The table shows 160,000 or so clones, with 90% occurring only once. Sequenced material: peripheral blood, taken 28 days after the second AZD1222 dose. These receptors were obtained from an adult who received the AZD1222 COVID-19 vaccine.

This chain links TRBV15 with TRBJ2-1; D possibly matches TRBD1 or TRBD2 (6 bases each). Trimming took 3 bases from V and 4 from J, leaving 10 bases between them. The CDR3 spans 14 residues. Germline CDR1 LNHNV, CDR2 YYDKDF (reference sequence). The CDR3 DNA is TGTGCCACCAGCAGGGACAGCGGGTACAATGAGCAGTTCTTC. Translated: CATSRDSGYNEQFF.

The chain employs TRBV2 and TRBJ1-1; D gene ambiguous. Germline V gene data show CDR1 as SNHLY and CDR2 as FYNNEI. Trimming cost V 4 bases and J 0 bases, with 12 bases left between them. The CDR3 spans 15 residues. CDR3 nucleotides: TGTGCCAGCAGTGCTGGACGGCGTTTGAACACTGAAGCTTTCTTT. As protein: CASSAGRRLNTEAFF.

The chain employs TRBV7-6 and TRBJ1-3, with D maybe TRBD1 (5 bases). Trimming stripped 2 bases from V and 0 bases from J, with 8 bases between. Germline V gene lookup returns CDR1 SGHVS and CDR2 FNYEAQ. This CDR3 is built from 15 residues. The CDR3 DNA reads as TGTGCCAGCAGCTTACTCGGACACTCTGGAAACACCATATATTTT. As protein: CASSLLGHSGNTIYF.

V is TRBV13 and J is TRBJ2-1; TRBD2 aligns across 12 bases. The V gene's germline CDR1 is PRHDT and CDR2 FYEKMQ (reference sequence). This CDR3 contains 17 residues. V was clipped by 2 bases and J by 7 bases; unmatched bases: 9. The CDR3: CASSLFLTSGRGNEQFF. The CDR3 region has the DNA TGTGCCAGCAGCTTATTCCTGACTAGCGGGAGAGGTAATGAGCAGTTCTTC.

The chain is built from TRBV10-1 and TRBJ1-1, with D tentatively TRBD1 (6 bases). Trimming took off 4 bases at V and 1 base at J, with 13 bases between the two ends. CDR1 WNHNN and CDR2 SYGVQD come from the germline V gene (reference sequence). The CDR3 spans 15 residues. The CDR3 loop reads CASSAISTGNTEAFF. For the CDR3, the DNA is TGCGCCAGCAGTGCCATTTCGACAGGGAACACTGAAGCTTTCTTT.

The chain recombines TRBV7-8 with TRBJ1-1; D is undetermined. This CDR3 comprises 13 residues. Deletions cut 5 bases from V and 1 base from J, with 8 bases between. Germline CDR1 is SGHVS and CDR2 is FQNEAQ. In DNA form, the CDR3 reads TGTGCCAGCAGCCGATCGGGGAACACTGAAGCTTTCTTT. This translates into CASSRSGNTEAFF.

The J gene is TRBJ1-2, the V gene TRBV12-3 or TRBV12-4; the D is unclear. V lost 4 bases and J lost 8, with 14 bases in between. This CDR3 contains 13 residues. CDR3 nucleotide sequence: TGTGCCAGCAGTTCCCAGAATCTCTGGGGCTACACCTTC. Protein sequence: CASSSQNLWGYTF.

The chain has TRBV3-1 (or the pseudogene TRBV3-2) and TRBJ1-6, with D possibly matching TRBD1 (6 bases). Germline V gene sequence: CDR1 LGHDT, CDR2 YNNKEL (reference sequence). The CDR3 loop spans 13 amino acids. Trimming pared 7 bases from V and 10 bases from J, leaving 14 bases between. Here the CDR3 DNA reads TGTGCCAGCAACGTGGGGGCACGGTCACCCCTCCACTTT. Translation: CASNVGARSPLHF.

This rearrangement joins TRBV5-8 to TRBJ2-1, with unresolved D. Germline CDR1 and CDR2: SGHTS and YDEGEE. The CDR3 extends over 13 amino acids. V lost 0 bases and J lost 4, with 5 bases in between. CDR3 residues: CASSLGEYNEQFF. CDR3 coding DNA: TGTGCCAGCAGCTTGGGGGAATACAATGAGCAGTTCTTC.

This clone was seen a handful of times. The rearrangement joins TRBV7-2 to TRBJ2-3; TRBD2 matches 9 bases. CDR1 SGHTA and CDR2 FQGNSA come from the germline V gene. V lost 1 base to trimming and J lost 3 bases; unmatched junction nucleotides: 8. The CDR3 spans 17 residues. CDR3 sequence (DNA): TGTGCCAGCAGCTTAGTGGCGGGGGGGCATGGTACAGATACGCAGTATTTT. Its protein is CASSLVAGGHGTDTQYF.